Below are 25 T cell receptor beta chains sequenced from a single sample in a study of blood T cell repertoires in COVID-19. Measured with immunoSEQ multiplex PCR; TCRdb has only the in-frame clones, and not every one. The sample shows around 130,000 clones, around 76% of them seen only once. What was sequenced was peripheral blood. These receptors were collected from a human donor in a cohort sampled during active COVID-19.

The gene calls are TRBV15 and TRBJ1-4; 7 bases fit TRBD1. CDR3 length: 14 residues. Germline-derived CDR1 and CDR2 are LNHNV and YYDKDF (reference sequence). The V and J ends lost 3 bases and 4 bases, in that order; junction bases with no gene match: 2. CDR3 nucleotides: TGTGCCACCAGCAGGGACAGGAATAATGAAAAACTGTTTTTT. Its protein product is CATSRDRNNEKLFF.

The gene calls are TRBV30 and TRBJ2-5; TRBD2 aligns across 8 bases. V shed 8 bases, J shed 2 bases, and the junction held 10 bases outside the gene matches. The CDR3 consists of 14 residues. The germline V gene encodes CDR1 GTSNPN and CDR2 SVGIG (reference sequence). The CDR3 spells CAGGAGGAQETQYF. Written as DNA, the CDR3 is TGTGCCGGGGGGGCGGGGGGAGCTCAAGAGACCCAGTACTTC. Together with reference TRBV30 and TRBJ2-5, the CDR3 gives the full variable domain: SQTIHQWPATLVQPVGSPLSLECTVEGTSNPNLYWYRQAAGRGLQLLFYSVGIGQISSEVPQNLSASRPQDRQFILSSKKLLLSDSGFYLCAGGAGGAQETQYFGPGTRLLVL.

In this sample, this clone turned up a few times. The chain carries TRBV14 and TRBJ1-3; D not resolved. CDR3 length: 15 amino acids. The V gene lost 1 base and the J gene lost 2 bases, with 9 bases spanning the gap. CDR1 is SGHDN, CDR2 FVKESK, per germline. The CDR3 loop reads CASSQGVVPGNTIYF. DNA for the CDR3: TGTGCCAGCAGCCAAGGAGTGGTACCTGGAAACACCATATATTTT.

This clone was picked up one time. The chain employs TRBV11-2 and TRBJ1-1; 7 bases map to TRBD1. The V gene end was trimmed by 5 bases and the J gene end by 3 bases; junction bases not matched to a gene: 12. This CDR3 contains 16 residues. Germline V gene data show CDR1 as SGHAT and CDR2 as FQNNGV. The CDR3 loop reads CASSPRTGLGDTEAFF. Written as DNA, the CDR3 is TGTGCCAGCAGCCCCCGGACAGGCCTTGGCGACACTGAAGCTTTCTTT.

About this clone: This may stem from a read error, because a much larger clone lies one nucleotide away. V gene TRBV2 combines with J gene TRBJ1-1, with TRBD1 as a possible D gene (5 bases). The CDR3 runs 14 residues. V was clipped by 5 bases and J by 0 bases, with 10 bases between them. Looked up from germline, CDR1 is SNHLY and CDR2 is FYNNEI. The CDR3 DNA follows: TGTGCCAGCAGTACGGGACTCATGAACACTGAAGCTTTCTTT. Translated, it gives CASSTGLMNTEAFF.

This chain links TRBV7-9 with TRBJ1-4, with a tentative D call TRBD1 (6 bases). V was pared by 5 bases and J by 8 bases, with 15 bases between. Germline CDR1 is SEHNR and CDR2 is FQNEAQ (reference sequence). This CDR3 region has 14 residues. CDR3: CASSPGTIPEKLFF. Written as DNA, the CDR3 is TGTGCCAGCAGCCCCGGGACAATCCCCGAAAAACTGTTTTTT.

The CDR3 sequence is CSASWGGHSNQPQHF. As DNA, the CDR3 is TGCAGTGCTAGTTGGGGCGGACATAGCAATCAGCCCCAGCATTTT. The chain carries TRBV20-1 and TRBJ1-5, with D possibly being TRBD1 (5 bases). The V and J ends lost 3 bases and 0 bases respectively, with 12 bases between them. The CDR3 has 15 amino acids. CDR1 and CDR2 from the germline V gene are DFQATT and SNEGSKA (reference sequence).

The chain has TRBV2 and TRBJ2-7; D is possibly TRBD1 (5 bases). Germline V gives CDR1 SNHLY, CDR2 FYNNEI. The V end was cut by 7 bases, the J end by 5 bases, with 12 bases between. CDR3 size: 12 residues. For the CDR3, the DNA is TGTGCCAGCACCCCCCTCAGGGACGAGCAGTACTTC. Its translation is CASTPLRDEQYF. The entire variable domain, with the rest obtained from reference TRBV2 and TRBJ2-7, is as follows: EPEVTQTPSHQVTQMGQEVILRCVPISNHLYFYWYRQILGQKVEFLVSFYNNEISEKSEIFDDQFSVERPDGSNFTLKIRSTKLEDSAMYFCASTPLRDEQYFGPGTRLTVT.

The chain is built from TRBV5-6 and TRBJ1-6, with 9 nucleotides matching TRBD1. V lost 4 bases to trimming and J lost 7 bases; unmatched junction nucleotides: 3. The CDR3 totals 14 residues. CDR1 and CDR2 from the germline V gene are SGHDT and YYEEEE. Here the CDR3 reads CASSQDRGNSPLHF. CDR3 DNA: TGTGCCAGCAGCCAGGACAGGGGAAATTCACCCCTCCACTTT.

The CDR3 spells CASSEEGLAGGSAGRETQYF. The CDR3 DNA follows: TGTGCCAGCAGTGAAGAGGGACTAGCGGGGGGATCAGCGGGTCGAGAGACCCAGTACTTC. The rearrangement uses TRBV6-1 and TRBJ2-5, with 15 bases matching TRBD2. Unmatched junction bases numbered 13, after V lost 1 base and J lost 4 bases. CDR1 and CDR2 from the germline V gene are MNHNS and SASEGT. CDR3 size: 20 residues.

V gene TRBV6-2 or TRBV6-3 combines with J gene TRBJ1-3; 7 bases are a match to TRBD1. Trimming cost V 0 bases and J 2 bases; bases outside gene matches: 1. The CDR3 covers 15 residues. Germline V CDR1 and CDR2: MNHEY, SVGEGT. CDR3 loop: CASSYSTGTGNTIYF. In DNA, the CDR3 is TGTGCCAGCAGTTACTCGACAGGGACTGGAAACACCATATATTTT.

This clone was observed many times. The genes are TRBV7-6 and TRBJ2-7; possibly TRBD1 for D (6 bases). The V end lost 5 bases, the J end lost 5 bases, and 19 bases lay between the germline ends. The CDR3 loop spans 15 amino acids. Germline CDR1 reads SGHVS; CDR2 reads FNYEAQ. The CDR3 bases are TGTGCCAGCAGCACAATCAGGGGATCAGGGCACGAGCAGTACTTC. As protein: CASSTIRGSGHEQYF.

The rearrangement links TRBV5-6 to TRBJ2-5, with 7 bases identical to TRBD2. Germline CDR1 is SGHDT and CDR2 is YYEEEE. V gave up 7 bases and J gave up 5 bases; unmatched junction bases: 8. The CDR3 runs to 13 residues. The CDR3 nucleotides are TGTGCCAGCCGGGGAGCGGGGTTGGAGACCCAGTACTTC. It encodes CASRGAGLETQYF.

The chain combines TRBV7-8 with TRBJ1-2, with 7 positions matching TRBD1. From germline, CDR1 is SGHVS and CDR2 FQNEAQ. This CDR3 has 15 amino acids. The V and J ends lost 5 bases and 1 base, in that order; junction bases with no gene match: 7. The CDR3 loop reads CASSPIQGINYGYTF. Here the CDR3 DNA reads TGTGCCAGCAGCCCAATACAGGGGATTAACTATGGCTACACCTTC.

This chain joins TRBV27 and TRBJ1-1, with a possible D match to TRBD1 (6 bases). The CDR3 sequence is 15 residues long. The germline CDR1 and CDR2 sequences are MNHEY and SMNVEV (reference sequence). Trimming shortened V by 6 bases and J by 0 bases, and 14 bases separated the two germline ends. The DNA of the CDR3 is TGTGCCAGCAGCCCCCCCGACAGGATGAACACTGAAGCTTTCTTT. This translates into CASSPPDRMNTEAFF.

The V and J genes are TRBV18 and TRBJ1-4; 9 nucleotides line up with TRBD1. The junction had 6 bases not matched to a gene; V was cut back by 0 bases and J by 7 bases. The CDR3 is 16 amino acids. Germline CDR1 KGHSH, CDR2 LQKENI. The CDR3: CASSPPQGQGFEKLFF. The CDR3 nucleotides read TGTGCCAGCTCACCACCTCAAGGACAGGGGTTTGAAAAACTGTTTTTT.

The chain couples TRBV29-1 to TRBJ2-2, with TRBD1 as a possible D gene (5 bases). Germline lookup yields CDR1 SQVTM and CDR2 ANQGSEA. The CDR3 extends over 14 amino acids. V dropped 1 base and J dropped 4 bases, with 10 bases sitting between them. The CDR3 is CSVEGGAITGELFF. The CDR3 bases are TGCAGCGTTGAAGGTGGGGCCATCACCGGGGAGCTGTTTTTT.

This clone was picked up one time. V gene TRBV7-9 combines with J gene TRBJ2-7; maybe TRBD1 (5 bases). The length of the CDR3 is 12 residues. V dropped 6 bases and J dropped 3 bases, with 9 bases sitting between them. The germline CDR1 and CDR2 sequences are SEHNR and FQNEAQ (reference sequence). The CDR3 loop is CASRETGYEQYF. The CDR3 nucleotides read TGTGCCAGCAGGGAAACAGGCTACGAGCAGTACTTC.

V is TRBV19 and J is TRBJ1-2, with 7 positions matching TRBD1. Germline V gives CDR1 LNHDA, CDR2 SQIVND (reference sequence). Trimming cost V 3 bases and J 2 bases; bases outside gene matches: 3. The CDR3 runs 14 residues. CDR3 sequence: CASSIDRVNYGYTF. The CDR3, as DNA: TGTGCCAGTAGTATCGACAGGGTGAACTATGGCTACACCTTC.

V is TRBV6-5 and J is TRBJ2-1, with D perhaps TRBD2 (6 bases). Trimming took 7 bases from V and 10 from J, leaving 11 bases between them. Germline CDR1 and CDR2: MNHEY and SVGAGI. The length of the CDR3 is 11 residues. This CDR3 is CASTNRGEQFF. The DNA of the CDR3 is TGTGCCAGCACTAACCGGGGGGAGCAGTTCTTC.

J is TRBJ1-2 and V is TRBV18; D may be TRBD1 (5 bases). Germline V gene data show CDR1 as KGHSH and CDR2 as LQKENI. The length of the CDR3 is 15 residues. Trimming left V 3 bases short and J 6 bases short, with 17 bases between. The CDR3 sequence: CASSPSQGTVHGYTF. The CDR3 DNA reads as TGTGCCAGCTCACCCAGCCAGGGAACCGTACATGGCTACACCTTC.

The V and J genes are TRBV4-1 and TRBJ2-5, with D maybe TRBD2 (6 bases). Trimming left V 3 bases short and J 2 bases short, with 13 bases between. This CDR3 is built from 15 residues. Germline V gene data show CDR1 as MGHRA and CDR2 as YSYEKL. CDR3 residues: CASSQIPAGQETQYF. The CDR3, as DNA: TGCGCCAGCAGCCAGATCCCTGCGGGGCAAGAGACCCAGTACTTC.

This chain joins TRBV5-4 and TRBJ2-7; TRBD1 matches at 7 bases. V trimming: 3 bases; J trimming: 0 bases; junction bases outside the gene matches: 3. Per the germline V gene, CDR1 is SGHNT and CDR2 is YYREEE (reference sequence). The CDR3 has 14 amino acids. CDR3: CASSSAGGSYEQYF. The CDR3 coding sequence is TGTGCCAGCAGCTCGGCAGGGGGCTCCTACGAGCAGTACTTC.

This clone was counted only a few times. The chain is built from TRBV11-2 and TRBJ1-2; D is ambiguous. The CDR3 is 17 amino acids. The V and J ends lost 4 bases and 6 bases respectively, with 24 bases between them. CDR1 and CDR2 from the germline V gene are SGHAT and FQNNGV. This CDR3 reads CASSSTTLSGGLNGYTF. The CDR3 DNA sequence: TGTGCCAGCAGCTCCACGACGTTGTCGGGAGGATTGAATGGCTACACCTTC.

This rearrangement joins TRBV29-1 to TRBJ1-2; TRBD1 is a possible D gene (5 bases). Germline CDR1 reads SQVTM; CDR2 reads ANQGSEA. The CDR3 is 15 amino acids. Trimming stripped 1 base from V and 2 bases from J, with 14 bases between. Here the CDR3 reads CSVEVRRTTNYGYTF. The CDR3 bases are TGCAGCGTTGAAGTTCGAAGGACAACCAACTATGGCTACACCTTC.